These T cell receptor beta chains were read from a single sample in a study of beta chain features in type 1 diabetes. The table came from immunoSEQ multiplex PCR; TCRdb's copy has only in-frame clones and leaves some out. In the table there are about 370,000 clones, 8% to 10% of which are singletons. Specimen: central memory CD4+ T cells from blood. The receptors shown here come from a man aged 30 to 45 with type 1 diabetes. CDR3s include the opening cysteine and the closing phenylalanine or tryptophan. The D gene is left open where the match is weak. Clone sizes are given selectively: once, few, many, or a class where the clone is expanded.

few,TRBJ2-3,TRBV6-1,TRBD1,CASSARLRQGAQDTQYF,TGTGCCAGCAGTGCCCGCTTGAGACAGGGGGCCCAAGATACGCAGTATTTT
-,TRBJ2-7,TRBV27,-,CASSRTSGSYEQYF,TGTGCCAGCAGTCGCACATCCGGGAGCTACGAGCAGTACTTC
many,TRBJ2-5,TRBV4-3,TRBD2,CASSPQLASQETQYF,TGCGCCAGCAGCCCGCAACTAGCGAGCCAAGAGACCCAGTACTTC
-,TRBJ2-5,TRBV19,-,CASREGTAQETQYF,TGTGCCAGTAGAGAAGGGACTGCCCAAGAGACCCAGTACTTC
few,TRBJ2-2,TRBV4-2,TRBD1,CASSPGTGGLTGELFF,TGTGCCAGCAGCCCCGGGACAGGGGGTTTAACCGGGGAGCTGTTTTTT
few,TRBJ2-1,TRBV4-2,-,CASSHGDPSSYNEQFF,TGTGCCAGCAGCCACGGCGACCCGAGCTCCTACAATGAGCAGTTCTTC
few,TRBJ2-3,TRBV7-2,-,CASTRDFSTDTQYF,TGTGCCAGCACCCGGGACTTTAGCACAGATACGCAGTATTTT
few,TRBJ2-2,TRBV29-1,TRBD2,CSVGDPGLGNTGELFF,TGCAGCGTTGGAGACCCGGGACTAGGTAACACCGGGGAGCTGTTTTTT
-,TRBJ2-1,TRBV6-1,-,CASSEGLGQFF,TGTGCCAGCAGTGAAGGCTTAGGGCAGTTCTTC
-,TRBJ2-1,TRBV27,TRBD2,CASSTGLAGGTGEQFF,TGTGCCAGCAGTACGGGACTAGCGGGAGGGACCGGTGAGCAGTTCTTC
-,TRBJ1-5,TRBV5-6,TRBD1,CASSLQTGDGNQPQHF,TGTGCCAGCAGCTTACAGACAGGGGATGGCAATCAGCCCCAGCATTTT
-,TRBJ1-2,TRBV19,-,CASSVEESYGYTF,TGTGCCAGTAGCGTGGAGGAGTCATATGGCTACACCTTC
many,TRBJ1-3,TRBV9,-,CASSVPQGNTIYF,TGTGCCAGCAGCGTTCCACAGGGAAACACCATATATTTT
many,TRBJ2-3,TRBV10-3,-,CAISTGVADTQYF,TGTGCCATCAGTACGGGAGTCGCAGATACGCAGTATTTT
-,TRBJ1-1,TRBV4-2,-,CASSQDPWAANTEAFF,TGTGCCAGCAGCCAAGACCCGTGGGCAGCCAACACTGAAGCTTTCTTT
-,TRBJ2-4,TRBV7-2,TRBD1,CASSSEQGGRAIQYF,TGTGCCAGCAGCTCTGAACAGGGGGGCCGAGCCATTCAGTACTTC
few,TRBJ1-4,TRBV28,-,CASSLRGATNEKLFF,TGTGCCAGCAGTTTACGGGGGGCAACTAATGAAAAACTGTTTTTT
-,TRBJ2-3,TRBV28,-,CASSPVSGYTDTQYF,TGTGCCAGCAGTCCCGTATCGGGTTACACAGATACGCAGTATTTT
few,TRBJ2-7,TRBV6-5,-,CASSRLSYEQYF,TGTGCCAGCAGCAGGCTGTCCTACGAGCAGTACTTC
few,TRBJ2-3,TRBV2,TRBD1,CASSEVGDRGNTQYF,TGTGCCAGCAGTGAAGTAGGGGACAGGGGGAATACGCAGTATTTT
few,TRBJ2-7,TRBV18,TRBD1,CASSPLSRSGTGGYEQYF,TGTGCCAGCTCACCACTTAGCCGTTCCGGGACAGGGGGGTACGAGCAGTACTTC
-,TRBJ1-2,TRBV5-5,TRBD1,CASSPTWDSYGYTF,TGTGCCAGCAGCCCAACGTGGGACAGCTATGGCTACACCTTC
few,TRBJ2-7,TRBV9,-,CASSVDFDRTTYEQYF,TGTGCCAGCAGCGTAGATTTTGACAGAACTACCTACGAGCAGTACTTC
-,TRBJ2-1,TRBV20-1,-,CSARDGPPEFF,TGCAGCGCTAGAGATGGGCCTCCCGAGTTCTTC
many,TRBJ2-7,TRBV18,TRBD2,CASSLSLAASYEQYF,TGTGCCAGCTCACTTAGCCTAGCGGCCTCCTACGAGCAGTACTTC
-,TRBJ2-1,TRBV5-1,-,CASSLGSSASNEQFF,TGCGCCAGCAGCTTGGGATCTAGCGCCTCCAATGAGCAGTTCTTC
few,TRBJ1-5,TRBV10-3,-,CASSEPNQPQHF,TGTGCCAGCAGCGAACCGAATCAGCCCCAGCATTTT
few,TRBJ2-7,TRBV7-2,-,CASSLGRVAVEQYF,TGTGCCAGCAGCTTAGGGCGAGTAGCAGTGGAGCAGTACTTC
few,TRBJ2-5,TRBV7-9,-,CASSSPETQYF,TGTGCCAGCAGCTCTCCGGAGACCCAGTACTTC
-,TRBJ2-2,TRBV11-2,TRBD1,CASSPLDRTLAGELFF,TGTGCCAGCAGCCCCCTGGACAGGACCCTCGCCGGGGAGCTGTTTTTT
-,TRBJ2-5,TRBV11-1,TRBD1,CASSLTRDRGETQYF,TGTGCCAGCAGCTTAACTCGGGACAGGGGAGAGACCCAGTACTTC
-,TRBJ2-7,TRBV27,TRBD2,CASQSSLAGGANEQYF,TGTGCCAGCCAGTCTTCCCTAGCGGGAGGGGCGAACGAGCAGTACTTC
-,TRBJ2-2,TRBV2,TRBD2,CASSDGTSGSWNTGELFF,TGTGCCAGCAGTGATGGGACTAGCGGGAGTTGGAACACCGGGGAGCTGTTTTTT
-,TRBJ1-1,TRBV29-1,TRBD1,CSADRGNTEAFF,TGCAGCGCTGACAGGGGGAACACTGAAGCTTTCTTT
-,TRBJ2-5,TRBV5-5,TRBD1,CASSPAGGQETQYF,TGTGCCAGCAGCCCTGCAGGGGGCCAAGAGACCCAGTACTTC
-,TRBJ2-1,TRBV7-9,TRBD1,CASSSGTGSYNEQFF,TGTGCCAGCAGCTCCGGGACAGGGTCTTACAATGAGCAGTTCTTC
-,TRBJ2-3,TRBV2,-,CASSVSSDTQYF,TGTGCCAGCAGTGTTTCATCAGATACGCAGTATTTT
few,TRBJ2-3,TRBV7-8,-,CASSLFFGDFGTDTQYF,TGTGCCAGCAGCTTGTTCTTCGGGGATTTTGGCACAGATACGCAGTATTTT
-,TRBJ1-2,TRBV28,TRBD1,CASSFWRQGKVDYGYTF,TGTGCCAGCAGTTTTTGGAGACAGGGGAAGGTCGACTATGGCTACACCTTC
many,TRBJ2-3,TRBV5-1,TRBD1,CASSFKTGANTDTQYF,TGCGCCAGCAGCTTTAAAACAGGGGCCAACACAGATACGCAGTATTTT
few,TRBJ1-2,TRBV30,-,CAWSKNVFNYGYTF,TGTGCCTGGAGTAAAAACGTCTTTAACTATGGCTACACCTTC
-,TRBJ1-1,TRBV9,TRBD1,CASSVGTGVSMNTEAFF,TGTGCCAGCAGCGTAGGGACAGGCGTGTCCATGAACACTGAAGCTTTCTTT
few,TRBJ1-1,TRBV5-1,TRBD1,CASSSDRAGTEAFF,TGCGCCAGCAGCTCGGACAGGGCTGGTACTGAAGCTTTCTTT
-,TRBJ2-7,TRBV27,-,CASGESRGAFFEQYF,TGTGCCAGCGGAGAGTCTCGGGGGGCTTTTTTCGAGCAGTACTTC
few,TRBJ2-7,TRBV4-1,TRBD1,CASSRTGVFSYEQYF,TGCGCCAGCAGTCGTACAGGGGTTTTCTCCTACGAGCAGTACTTC
-,TRBJ1-1,TRBV28,-,CASSLQNTEAFF,TGTGCCAGCAGCTTACAGAACACTGAAGCTTTCTTT
-,TRBJ2-2,TRBV9,-,CASSVVPGAGELFF,TGTGCCAGCAGCGTAGTTCCGGGAGCCGGGGAGCTGTTTTTT
-,TRBJ1-5,TRBV7-9,TRBD1,CASSLVVGQGIIQPQHF,TGTGCCAGCAGCTTAGTGGTGGGACAGGGTATTATTCAGCCCCAGCATTTT
few,TRBJ1-1,TRBV28,TRBD1,CASSPGQGRKAFF,TGTGCCAGCAGCCCCGGACAGGGGAGAAAAGCTTTCTTT
few,TRBJ2-7,TRBV6-1,-,CASERDNSYEQYF,TGTGCCAGCGAGAGAGACAATTCCTACGAGCAGTACTTC
-,TRBJ1-1,TRBV18,-,CASSPTARNTEAFF,TGTGCCAGCTCACCGACAGCTAGGAACACTGAAGCTTTCTTT
many,TRBJ1-4,TRBV27,TRBD1,CASSPTGIGLPNEKLFF,TGTGCCAGCAGTCCGACAGGGATCGGTCTCCCTAATGAAAAACTGTTTTTT
-,TRBJ2-3,TRBV9,-,CASSVVDVGLRTDTQYF,TGTGCCAGCAGCGTAGTCGATGTGGGACTCCGCACAGATACGCAGTATTTT
few,TRBJ2-1,TRBV6-6,TRBD2,CASSYSSSGSRYEQFF,TGTGCCAGCAGTTACTCGAGTAGCGGGAGTCGGTATGAGCAGTTCTTC
-,TRBJ1-3,TRBV11-2,-,CASSLEAGFGGNTIYF,TGTGCCAGCAGCTTAGAGGCAGGGTTCGGAGGAAACACCATATATTTT
-,TRBJ2-1,TRBV7-9,TRBD2,CASSQEGIAGSNEQFF,TGTGCCAGCAGCCAAGAGGGGATAGCGGGAAGCAATGAGCAGTTCTTC
-,TRBJ1-1,TRBV19,-,CASTPEGKYTEAFF,TGTGCCAGTACCCCCGAGGGGAAGTACACTGAAGCTTTCTTT